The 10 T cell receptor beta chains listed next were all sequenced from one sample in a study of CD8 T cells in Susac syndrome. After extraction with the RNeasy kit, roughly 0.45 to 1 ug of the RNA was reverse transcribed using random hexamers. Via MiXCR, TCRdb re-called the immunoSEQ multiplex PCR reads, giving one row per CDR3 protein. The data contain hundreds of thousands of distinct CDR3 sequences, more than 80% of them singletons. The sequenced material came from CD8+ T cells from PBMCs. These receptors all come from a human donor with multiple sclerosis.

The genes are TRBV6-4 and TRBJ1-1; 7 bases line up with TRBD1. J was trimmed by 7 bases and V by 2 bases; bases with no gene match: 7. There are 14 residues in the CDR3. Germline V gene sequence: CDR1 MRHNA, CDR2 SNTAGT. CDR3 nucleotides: TGTGCCAGCAGTGACGGGACAGTGACCAATGAAGCTTTCTTT. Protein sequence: CASSDGTVTNEAFF.

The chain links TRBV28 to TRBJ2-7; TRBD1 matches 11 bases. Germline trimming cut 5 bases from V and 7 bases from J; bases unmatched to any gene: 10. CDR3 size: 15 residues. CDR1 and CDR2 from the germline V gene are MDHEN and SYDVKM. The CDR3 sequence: CASSLGQGVWREQYF. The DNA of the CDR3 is TGTGCCAGCAGTCTGGGACAGGGGGTTTGGAGAGAGCAGTACTTC.

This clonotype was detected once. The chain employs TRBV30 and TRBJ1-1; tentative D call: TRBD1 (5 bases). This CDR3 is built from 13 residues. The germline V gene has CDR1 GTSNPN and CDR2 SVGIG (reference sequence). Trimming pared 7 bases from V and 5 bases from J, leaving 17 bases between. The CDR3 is CAFDQGGGTEAFF. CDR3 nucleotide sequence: TGTGCCTTCGACCAGGGCGGAGGTACTGAAGCTTTCTTT.

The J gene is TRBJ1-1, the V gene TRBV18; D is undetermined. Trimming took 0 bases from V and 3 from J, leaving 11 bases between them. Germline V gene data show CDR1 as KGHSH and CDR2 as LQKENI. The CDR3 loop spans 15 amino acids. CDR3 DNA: TGTGCCAGCTCACCACCGCATAGGGTGGACACTGAAGCTTTCTTT. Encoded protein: CASSPPHRVDTEAFF.

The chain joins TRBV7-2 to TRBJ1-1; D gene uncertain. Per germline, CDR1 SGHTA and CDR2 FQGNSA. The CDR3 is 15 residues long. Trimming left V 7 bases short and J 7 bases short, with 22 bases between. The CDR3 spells CASNALEGWDDEAFF. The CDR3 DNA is TGTGCCAGCAACGCCCTGGAAGGGTGGGATGATGAAGCTTTCTTT.

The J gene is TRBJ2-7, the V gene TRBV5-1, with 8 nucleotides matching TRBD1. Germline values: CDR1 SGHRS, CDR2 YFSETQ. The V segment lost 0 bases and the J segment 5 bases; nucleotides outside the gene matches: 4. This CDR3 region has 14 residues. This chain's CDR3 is CASSLGQGSNEQYF. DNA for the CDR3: TGCGCCAGCAGCTTGGGACAGGGGAGCAACGAGCAGTACTTC.

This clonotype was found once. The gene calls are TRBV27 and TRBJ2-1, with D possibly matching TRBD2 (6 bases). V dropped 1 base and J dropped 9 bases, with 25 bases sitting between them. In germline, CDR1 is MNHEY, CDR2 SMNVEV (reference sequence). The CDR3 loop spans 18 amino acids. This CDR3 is CASSLFFWEGEGRSEQFF. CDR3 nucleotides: TGTGCCAGCAGTTTATTTTTCTGGGAAGGTGAGGGGAGGAGTGAGCAGTTCTTC.

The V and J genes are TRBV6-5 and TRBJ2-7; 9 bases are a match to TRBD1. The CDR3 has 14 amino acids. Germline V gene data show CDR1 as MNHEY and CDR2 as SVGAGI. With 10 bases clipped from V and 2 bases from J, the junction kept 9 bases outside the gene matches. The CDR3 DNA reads TGTGCCACCGCCGGGGGACAGGGCACCTACGAGCAGTACTTC. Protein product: CATAGGQGTYEQYF.

The CDR3 DNA sequence: TGCAGCGCCCGGGGGGCAGTGGATTCCTACGAGCAGTACTTC. This encodes CSARGAVDSYEQYF. The chain joins TRBV29-1 to TRBJ2-7, with TRBD2 as a possible D gene (7 bases). This CDR3 comprises 14 residues. The V end lost 7 bases, the J end lost 1 base, and 17 bases lay between the germline ends. From germline, CDR1 is SQVTM and CDR2 ANQGSEA.

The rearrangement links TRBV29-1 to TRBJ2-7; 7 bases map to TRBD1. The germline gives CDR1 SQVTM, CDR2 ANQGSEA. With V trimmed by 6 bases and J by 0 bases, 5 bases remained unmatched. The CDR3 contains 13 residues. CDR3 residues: CSVGQVSSYEQYF. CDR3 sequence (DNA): TGCAGCGTCGGACAGGTGAGCTCCTACGAGCAGTACTTC.